The 18 T cell receptor beta chains listed next were all sequenced from one sample in a study of shared clonotypes between healthy human individuals. The method was immunoSEQ multiplex PCR; TCRdb's version includes in-frame clones alone and lacks a portion of them. The sample holds under 1,100,000 clones; roughly 74% are singletons and the top ten take roughly 0.65%. Input material: memory CD4+ T cells from PBMCs. Subset defined: CD45RA-negative fraction. The receptors derive from a man aged 18 to 30 in good health. Some clones in this sample may be carry-over from other donors' samples.

This clone was seen a few times. The rearrangement uses TRBV19 and TRBJ1-1, with a tentative D call TRBD1 (6 bases). The CDR3 extends over 16 amino acids. Germline CDR1 and CDR2: LNHDA and SQIVND (reference sequence). Trimming removed 1 base from V and 2 bases from J, with 14 bases in between. In nucleotides, the CDR3 is TGTGCCAGTAGTATAGGGGCCGGGGGCACAAACACTGAAGCTTTCTTT. Translation gives CASSIGAGGTNTEAFF.

The CDR3 bases are TGTGCCAGCAGCCCACAGGGGGCTACCCCCAAGCAGTACTTC. This codes for CASSPQGATPKQYF. The chain joins TRBV11-2 to TRBJ2-7; 9 positions match TRBD1. CDR1 and CDR2 from the germline V gene are SGHAT and FQNNGV. The CDR3 consists of 14 residues. V gave up 5 bases and J gave up 8 bases; unmatched junction bases: 10.

This clone has just a few counts. This chain connects TRBV28 to TRBJ2-3; the D gene is possibly TRBD2 (5 bases). The germline V gene encodes CDR1 MDHEN and CDR2 SYDVKM. V dropped 2 bases and J dropped 3 bases, with 21 bases sitting between them. The CDR3 totals 18 residues. The CDR3 DNA reads as TGTGCCAGCAGTTTACTACTCGGTACTAGTTTGTCGACAGATACGCAGTATTTT. Encoded protein: CASSLLLGTSLSTDTQYF.

The V and J genes are TRBV11-2 and TRBJ1-2; D uncertain. Germline CDR1 reads SGHAT; CDR2 reads FQNNGV. V lost 0 bases and J 2 bases, leaving 7 bases between the germline ends. The CDR3 has 14 amino acids. CDR3: CASSLEPANYGYTF. Here the CDR3 DNA reads TGTGCCAGCAGCTTAGAACCGGCGAACTATGGCTACACCTTC. Filled out from reference TRBV11-2 and TRBJ1-2, the complete variable domain reads EAGVAQSPRYKIIEKRQSVAFWCNPISGHATLYWYQQILGQGPKLLIQFQNNGVVDDSQLPKDRFSAERLKGVDSTLKIQPAKLEDSAVYLCASSLEPANYGYTFGSGTRLTVV.

This chain connects TRBV9 to TRBJ2-7; no firm D call. The CDR3 is 13 amino acids. Germline assignment: CDR1 SGDLS and CDR2 YYNGEE. The V end lost 7 bases, the J end lost 6 bases, and 17 bases lay between the germline ends. The DNA for the CDR3 is TGTGCCAGCGGGATTCAAACTAAAGGCGAGCAGTACTTC. This codes for CASGIQTKGEQYF. The complete variable domain, with remaining parts taken from reference TRBV9 and TRBJ2-7, reads DSGVTQTPKHLITATGQRVTLRCSPRSGDLSVYWYQQSLDQGLQFLIQYYNGEERAKGNILERFSAQQFPDLHSELNLSSLELGDSALYFCASGIQTKGEQYFGPGTRLTVT.

This chain connects TRBV9 to TRBJ2-7; 13 bases are a match to TRBD2. This CDR3 comprises 16 residues. Germline lookup yields CDR1 SGDLS and CDR2 YYNGEE. With V trimmed by 0 bases and J by 2 bases, 2 bases remained unmatched. The CDR3 sequence: CASSVDGTSGAYEQYF. The CDR3, as DNA: TGTGCCAGCAGCGTAGATGGGACTAGCGGGGCCTACGAGCAGTACTTC.

The rearrangement links TRBV5-1 to TRBJ1-4, with D hard to call. CDR1 SGHRS and CDR2 YFSETQ come from the germline V gene. The CDR3 loop spans 18 amino acids. Trimming took off 0 bases at V and 2 bases at J, with 17 bases between the two ends. CDR3 bases: TGCGCCAGCAGCTTGGGACACTCGCCTGTAGGGACTAATGAAAAACTGTTTTTT. Translated, it gives CASSLGHSPVGTNEKLFF.

A note on this clone: Other nucleotide sequences in the sample specify the same CDR3. V gene TRBV28 combines with J gene TRBJ2-7; perhaps TRBD2 as D (5 bases). Trimming removed 2 bases at V and 0 bases at J, with 11 bases between. The CDR3 sequence is 15 residues long. CDR1 and CDR2 (germline): MDHEN, SYDVKM. The CDR3 bases are TGTGCCAGCAGTTTAGCGGGCGGCCTCTCCTACGAGCAGTACTTC. This sequence encodes CASSLAGGLSYEQYF.

This sequence joins TRBV29-1 and TRBJ2-7, with TRBD1 matching over 10 bases. Germline V gene lookup returns CDR1 SQVTM and CDR2 ANQGSEA. J was trimmed by 2 bases and V by 4 bases; bases with no gene match: 2. This CDR3 is built from 13 residues. The CDR3 loop is CSVVGQGAYEQYF. The CDR3 nucleotides are TGCAGCGTTGTAGGACAGGGGGCCTACGAGCAGTACTTC.

The chain uses TRBV7-9 and TRBJ2-5; 8 positions agree with TRBD2. The J call is in doubt because the DNA end fits TRBJ2-7 better. CDR3 length equals 13 residues. The germline V gene has CDR1 SEHNR and CDR2 FQNEAQ (reference sequence). CDR3 in amino acids: CASSPREGYEQYF. CDR3 sequence (DNA): TGTGCCAGCAGCCCCCGGGAGGGGTACGAGCAGTACTTC.

J is TRBJ2-5 and V is TRBV20-1; no reliable D call. The germline V gene has CDR1 DFQATT and CDR2 SNEGSKA (reference sequence). CDR3 length: 11 residues. With 3 bases removed from V and 5 bases from J, the gap between germline ends came to 7 bases. The CDR3 loop is CSASVLETQYF. The DNA for the CDR3 is TGCAGTGCTAGCGTCCTGGAGACCCAGTACTTC.

The chain recombines TRBV28 with TRBJ2-5, with 8 positions matching TRBD1. CDR1 is MDHEN, CDR2 SYDVKM, per germline. The ends lost 3 bases at V and 5 bases at J; junction bases unmatched: 11. The CDR3 length is 16 residues. DNA of the CDR3: TGTGCCAGCAGTTTTTGGTCACAGGGGGTGAGGGAGACCCAGTACTTC. Translating gives CASSFWSQGVRETQYF.

For this clone: This sample also contains other DNA sequences that code for the same CDR3. The chain couples TRBV5-4 to TRBJ2-1, with 13 bases matching TRBD2. V shed 4 bases and J 3 bases; nucleotides not matched to a gene: 1. Germline CDR1 is SGHNT and CDR2 is YYREEE (reference sequence). The CDR3 has 15 amino acids. The DNA for the CDR3 is TGTGCCAGCAGCAGGACTAGCGGGAGCTACAATGAGCAGTTCTTC. This translates into CASSRTSGSYNEQFF.

The chain is built from TRBV29-1 and TRBJ2-4, with D possibly being TRBD1 (6 bases). Between the trimmed V and J ends, which lost 7 bases and 8 bases, there was a span of 12 bases. This CDR3 spans 11 amino acids. Germline V gene sequence: CDR1 SQVTM, CDR2 ANQGSEA. CDR3 region: CSGLRGDIQYF. CDR3 in DNA: TGCAGCGGACTCAGGGGTGACATTCAGTACTTC. The whole variable domain, filled in from reference TRBV29-1 and TRBJ2-4, reads SAVISQKPSRDICQRGTSLTIQCQVDSQVTMMFWYRQQPGQSLTLIATANQGSEATYESGFVIDKFPISRPNLTFSTLTVSNMSPEDSSIYLCSGLRGDIQYFGAGTRLSVL.

V gene TRBV19 combines with J gene TRBJ1-3; 7 bases are a match to TRBD1. The CDR3 runs 16 residues. Unmatched junction bases numbered 7, after V lost 5 bases and J lost 0 bases. The germline V gene has CDR1 LNHDA and CDR2 SQIVND (reference sequence). CDR3 coding DNA: TGTGCCAGTAGTGCGGGACAGTTTATCTCTGGAAACACCATATATTTT. Amino acids: CASSAGQFISGNTIYF.

As regards this clone: A read error is likely here: a far larger clone is one base away. The chain carries TRBV4-2 and TRBJ2-7; D is unclear. The CDR3 spans 14 residues. Germline V gene data show CDR1 as LGHNA and CDR2 as YNFKEQ. The CDR3 nucleotides are TGTGCCAGCAGCCAAGGGACCAGGTCCTACGGGCAGTACTTC. It specifies CASSQGTRSYGQYF.

The chain is built from TRBV18 and TRBJ1-1, with a possible D match to TRBD1 (6 bases). Trimming cost V 6 bases and J 8 bases, with 16 bases left between them. From germline, CDR1 is KGHSH and CDR2 LQKENI. This CDR3 comprises 13 residues. CDR3 protein: CASSQTLDREAFF. In DNA, the CDR3 is TGTGCCAGCTCCCAAACGCTAGACAGGGAAGCTTTCTTT.

This chain links TRBV18 with TRBJ1-2; 9 bases match TRBD1. From germline, CDR1 is KGHSH and CDR2 LQKENI. The CDR3 runs to 14 residues. V lost 3 bases, J lost 8 bases, and 7 bases stayed unmatched. The CDR3 sequence: CASSPEQGASGYTF. The CDR3 coding sequence is TGTGCCAGCTCACCGGAACAGGGGGCGTCCGGCTACACCTTC.